The 11 T cell receptor beta chains below come from one sample, sequenced in a study of chemoradiotherapy in HPV16-positive cancers. Measured with immunoSEQ multiplex PCR; TCRdb has only the in-frame clones, and not every one. The data show under 10,000 clones, with around 90% seen just once and approximately 3.5% held by the top ten. The starting material was blood, obtained from a patient who underwent chemoradiotherapy. Source of these receptors: a human donor with HPV-associated anogenital cancer.

This clone occurred once. This chain uses TRBV18 with TRBJ2-3; the D is unclear. Trimming removed 2 bases at V and 2 bases at J, with 2 bases between. Germline V lookup: CDR1 KGHSH, CDR2 LQKENI. This CDR3 comprises 12 residues. The CDR3 DNA is TGTGCCAGCTCACCAACCACAGATACGCAGTATTTT. It encodes CASSPTTDTQYF.

The chain recombines TRBV18 with TRBJ2-3, with a weak D call TRBD2 (6 bases). From germline, CDR1 is KGHSH and CDR2 LQKENI. The V end was cut by 1 base, the J end by 5 bases, with 10 bases between. The CDR3 runs 14 residues. The CDR3: CASSPQSAGDTQYF. The CDR3 nucleotides read TGTGCCAGCTCACCACAATCAGCGGGAGATACGCAGTATTTT.

This chain uses TRBV6-1 with TRBJ2-1; 8 bases line up with TRBD2. The germline gives CDR1 MNHNS, CDR2 SASEGT. The V segment lost 2 bases and the J segment 3 bases; nucleotides outside the gene matches: 15. CDR3 length equals 19 residues. CDR3 DNA: TGTGCCAGCAGTGAAATAATTAGCGGGGAGCGGGTTGGCTACAATGAGCAGTTCTTC. Its protein is CASSEIISGERVGYNEQFF.

This clone appeared a single time. The chain carries TRBV4-1 and TRBJ1-5, with D unclear. CDR3 length: 15 amino acids. Germline V gene data show CDR1 as MGHRA and CDR2 as YSYEKL. Trimming took 2 bases from V and 0 from J, leaving 8 bases between them. This chain's CDR3 is CASSQNAFSNQPQHF. CDR3 nucleotides: TGCGCCAGCAGCCAAAATGCGTTTAGCAATCAGCCCCAGCATTTT.

The chain carries TRBV9 and TRBJ2-2; 14 bases map to TRBD2. The junction had 5 bases not matched to a gene; V was cut back by 4 bases and J by 6 bases. Germline V lookup: CDR1 SGDLS, CDR2 YYNGEE. CDR3 length: 16 amino acids. CDR3 sequence: CASSPRLAGGPGELFF. The CDR3 DNA reads TGTGCCAGCAGCCCTCGACTAGCGGGAGGGCCCGGGGAGCTGTTTTTT.

J is TRBJ1-5 and V is TRBV6-1; D uncertain. CDR1 and CDR2 from the germline V gene are MNHNS and SASEGT. V was cut by 3 bases and J by 6 bases, with 0 bases left in between. CDR3 length equals 10 residues. CDR3 loop: CASSDQPQHF. As DNA, the CDR3 is TGTGCCAGCAGTGATCAGCCCCAGCATTTT.

J is TRBJ1-4 and V is TRBV6-9; 7 bases map to TRBD1. Germline values: CDR1 MNHGY, CDR2 SVAAGI. The CDR3 runs 20 residues. The V gene end was trimmed by 4 bases and the J gene end by 7 bases; junction bases not matched to a gene: 24. CDR3 coding DNA: TGTGCCAGCAGTTCCAAGCTCACCACAGGGGCCCATTTCGATTGTGAAAAACTGTTTTTT. Its protein is CASSSKLTTGAHFDCEKLFF.

This chain links TRBV6-5 with TRBJ1-1; 8 nucleotides agree with TRBD1. After removal of 8 bases from V and 5 bases from J, the junction contained 10 bases not matched to a gene. This CDR3 is built from 14 residues. Germline V gene lookup returns CDR1 MNHEY and CDR2 SVGAGI. CDR3 sequence: CASGAGQGGTEAFF. In DNA form, the CDR3 reads TGTGCCAGCGGGGCCGGACAGGGAGGTACTGAAGCTTTCTTT.

This clone appeared once. The V call is TRBV11-2, the J call TRBJ2-7; D is uncertain. The germline V and J ends were trimmed by 1 base and 1 base, with 8 bases remaining between them. The CDR3 runs 14 residues. Per germline, CDR1 SGHAT and CDR2 FQNNGV. CDR3 coding DNA: TGTGCCAGCAGCTTAGGACTGACGTCCTACGAGCAGTACTTC. It encodes CASSLGLTSYEQYF.

The chain links TRBV10-1 to TRBJ1-5; D not certain. The CDR3 totals 12 residues. CDR1 and CDR2 (germline): WNHNN, SYGVQD (reference sequence). V dropped 3 bases and J dropped 5 bases, with 5 bases sitting between them. The CDR3 loop is CASSDSDQPQHF. In DNA form, the CDR3 reads TGCGCCAGCAGTGACTCGGATCAGCCCCAGCATTTT.

This chain uses TRBV4-2 with TRBJ2-3; TRBD1 matches at 9 bases. V dropped 3 bases and J dropped 2; count of bases not matched to a gene: 3. This CDR3 is built from 15 residues. Per the germline V gene, CDR1 is LGHNA and CDR2 is YNFKEQ. The CDR3 DNA is TGTGCCAGCAGCCACGGGACAGGGATCACAGATACGCAGTATTTT. Translated, it gives CASSHGTGITDTQYF.